This T cell receptor (beta chain) was observed in a study of blood T cell repertoires in COVID-19 (TCRdb year 2020). Some background on the complete study: Samples covering the acute and convalescent phases of COVID-19 were provided by collaborators in the United States, Italy and Spain. The prospective study material was composed of cDNA or gDNA derived from T cells, B-cell-depleted T cells, or PBMCs. Deeply sampled blood TCRbeta repertoires from subjects exposed to, actively infected with, or recovered from COVID-19 were included in the dataset. The repertoires were released in a freely available public database intended as a resource for research on the immune response to SARS-CoV-2. The samples were drawn from two sources: the first 160 participants of the ongoing ImmuneRACE study, and fewer than 1,500 subjects contributed by 6 global collaborators. Sample metadata almost always included a de-identified subject ID, COVID-19 status, age in years and sex. Where available, HLA class I and class II types were taken from metadata supplied by the sample provider and were not determined by assay-based typing. General study outcomes and caveats: The amount of clinical and demographic metadata varied by source and participant and was provided uncurated.

Worth noting for this clone: There is no known antigen for this receptor. No quality values exist for individual bases; no much larger clone is one base distant.

TCRbeta CDR3 regions were amplified from genomic DNA using the immunoSEQ Assay, a bias-controlled multiplex PCR. As for the authors' bioinformatics: The number of nucleated cells in each sample was estimated by amplification of reference gene primers within the assay. To quantify the absolute abundance of each unique TCRbeta CDR3 rearrangement, sequence reads were collapsed and filtered. Productive Simpson clonality was computed per sample as the square root of Simpson's diversity index over productive rearrangements. Drawn from immuneACCESS, this table holds only the in-frame rearrangements with V and J called that TCRdb kept. Clones are partly lost; checked studies trace under half to an unresolved V gene and leave the rest unexplained. V and J calls and clone size follow that table, whereas D and trimming were derived from the DNA. The sample contains 95,000 to 120,000 clones, 70% to 90% of them found a single time. The ten largest make up roughly 8.1% of the sample.

Samples from volunteer blood donors who had recovered from COVID-19 were contributed by a second Seattle source. The collaborating institutions used their own protocols to collect whole blood in K2EDTA tubes. Collaborator samples were shipped for TCRbeta analysis as frozen whole blood, isolated PBMCs, or DNA extracted from either sample type. The CDR3, from cysteine to phenylalanine, totals 17 residues. The read is trimmed to its CDR3 DNA, 51 bases read in frame from base 1. CDR1 and CDR2 are read off the germline V gene as KGHSH and LQKENI. V has 2 bases trimmed and J has 1 base trimmed; junction bases matching no gene number 4.

The chain is made from TRBV18 and TRBJ2-1; 11 nucleotides in the junction match TRBD2. Sequencing input: peripheral blood. The receptor comes from a woman between 70 and 85 years old who had recovered from COVID-19. The CDR3 protein: CASSPLLAGGSYNEQFF. The DNA sequence is given as TGTGCCAGCTCACCATTGCTAGCGGGAGGATCCTACAATGAGCAGTTCTTC.